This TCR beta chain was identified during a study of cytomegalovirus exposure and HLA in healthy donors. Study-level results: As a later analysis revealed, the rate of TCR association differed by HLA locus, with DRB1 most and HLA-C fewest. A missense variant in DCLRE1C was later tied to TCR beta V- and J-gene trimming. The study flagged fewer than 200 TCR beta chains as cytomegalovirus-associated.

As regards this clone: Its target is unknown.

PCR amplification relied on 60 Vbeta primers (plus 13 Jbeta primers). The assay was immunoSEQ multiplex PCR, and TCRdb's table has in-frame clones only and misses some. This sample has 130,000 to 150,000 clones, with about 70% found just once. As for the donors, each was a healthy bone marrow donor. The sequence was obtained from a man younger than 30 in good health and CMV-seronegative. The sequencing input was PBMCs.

CDR3 DNA: TGTGCCAGCAGCCTAGGGACAGGGAGCTCCTACGAGCAGTACTTC. Amino acids: CASSLGTGSSYEQYF. J is TRBJ2-7 and V is TRBV11-2, with 9 bases matching TRBD1. Germline V gene sequence: CDR1 SGHAT, CDR2 FQNNGV. J was trimmed by 0 bases and V by 5 bases; bases with no gene match: 5. CDR3 size: 15 residues.